These 26 T cell receptor beta chains were sequenced from one sample in a study of blood T cell repertoires in COVID-19. Data came from immunoSEQ multiplex PCR; TCRdb stores just in-frame clones and leaves some out. The data contain tens of thousands of clones, approximately 82% of them seen just once; the ten biggest clones take up over 10%. Sequences were obtained from peripheral blood. These receptors were collected from a human donor in a cohort sampled during active COVID-19.

This clone was seen a handful of times. The CDR3 nucleotides read TGCAGCGTTGGACAGGGAGTACGCACTGAAGCTTTCTTT. This sequence encodes CSVGQGVRTEAFF. The J gene is TRBJ1-1, the V gene TRBV29-1; 7 bases agree with TRBD1. The CDR3 length is 13 residues. With 4 bases clipped from V and 4 bases from J, the junction kept 6 bases outside the gene matches. CDR1 and CDR2 from the germline V gene are SQVTM and ANQGSEA. Together with reference TRBV29-1 and TRBJ1-1, the CDR3 gives the full variable domain: SAVISQKPSRDICQRGTSLTIQCQVDSQVTMMFWYRQQPGQSLTLIATANQGSEATYESGFVIDKFPISRPNLTFSTLTVSNMSPEDSSIYLCSVGQGVRTEAFFGQGTRLTVV.

As DNA, the CDR3 is TGTGCCAGCAGCCCCTCGGGACTCTCAAATCAGCCCCAGCATTTT. Amino acids: CASSPSGLSNQPQHF. The chain employs TRBV3-1 (or the pseudogene TRBV3-2) and TRBJ1-5; tentative D call: TRBD1 (5 bases). CDR1 LGHDT and CDR2 YNNKEL come from the germline V gene (reference sequence). This CDR3 comprises 15 residues. Trimming cost V 4 bases and J 4 bases, with 14 bases left between them.

The genes are TRBV4-2 and TRBJ1-6; the D is unclear. The germline V gene has CDR1 LGHNA and CDR2 YNFKEQ. The CDR3 runs to 15 residues. The germline V and J ends were trimmed by 0 bases and 7 bases, with 10 bases remaining between them. The CDR3 spells CASSQEEGGNSPLHF. CDR3 in DNA: TGTGCCAGCAGCCAAGAGGAGGGTGGAAATTCACCCCTCCACTTT.

J is TRBJ2-3 and V is TRBV5-1; 10 bases align to TRBD2. The CDR3 length is 17 residues. Trimming at V came to 0 bases and at J to 3 bases, leaving 7 bases not matched to a gene. Germline V gene lookup returns CDR1 SGHRS and CDR2 YFSETQ. The CDR3 DNA is TGCGCCAGCAGCTTGGGGACTAGCGGATTAATAACAGATACGCAGTATTTT. It is translated as CASSLGTSGLITDTQYF.

The chain couples TRBV11-2 to TRBJ1-1, with 11 bases lining up with TRBD1. The CDR3 covers 17 residues. Germline-derived CDR1 and CDR2 are SGHAT and FQNNGV. The J segment lost 8 bases and the V segment lost 5 bases, leaving 16 bases of the junction unmatched. The CDR3 reads CASSTWTGGYELEEAFF. Here the CDR3 DNA reads TGTGCCAGCAGCACTTGGACAGGGGGCTATGAGTTAGAAGAAGCTTTCTTT.

The chain joins TRBV3-1 (or the pseudogene TRBV3-2) to TRBJ2-7, with D maybe TRBD2 (5 bases). V lost 0 bases, J lost 5 bases, and 11 bases lay in between. The CDR3 is 14 amino acids. Germline V lookup: CDR1 LGHDT, CDR2 YNNKEL (reference sequence). The CDR3 is CASSQDDTADEQYF. The CDR3 DNA sequence: TGTGCCAGCAGCCAAGACGACACAGCGGACGAGCAGTACTTC.

The chain combines TRBV4-1 with TRBJ1-4, with 8 bases that match TRBD1. The CDR3 length is 19 residues. V shed 1 base, J shed 5 bases, and the junction held 15 bases outside the gene matches. Germline V lookup: CDR1 MGHRA, CDR2 YSYEKL. The CDR3 bases are TGCGCCAGCAGCCAAGGATCGGGAAGGGACAGGCGAGTAAATGAAAAACTGTTTTTT. Translated, it gives CASSQGSGRDRRVNEKLFF.

The chain combines TRBV6-2 or TRBV6-3 with TRBJ2-5; TRBD2 agrees at 7 bases. Germline CDR1 and CDR2: MNHEY and SVGEGT. The CDR3 totals 16 residues. Losses at the gene ends were 5 bases for V and 1 base for J; bases not matched to a gene: 10. CDR3 DNA: TGTGCCAGCAGTCTCGGACTAGTTGGGGTCCAAGAGACCCAGTACTTC. Its protein product is CASSLGLVGVQETQYF.

The chain links TRBV3-1 (or the pseudogene TRBV3-2) to TRBJ1-2, with D tentatively TRBD1 (6 bases). V gave up 1 base and J gave up 4 bases, with 10 bases separating them. CDR3 size: 14 residues. Germline V gene sequence: CDR1 LGHDT, CDR2 YNNKEL (reference sequence). The DNA of the CDR3 is TGTGCCAGCAGCCAAGGGACAGCTTTCTATGGCTACACCTTC. Translated, it gives CASSQGTAFYGYTF.

This chain connects TRBV19 to TRBJ1-3; maybe TRBD1 (5 bases). The ends were cut back, 6 bases at V and 4 bases at J, with 16 bases in the middle. CDR3 size: 15 residues. Germline CDR1 and CDR2: LNHDA and SQIVND (reference sequence). DNA for the CDR3: TGTGCCAGTAGCCGTCTGACAGATTGGGGAAACACCATATATTTT. Encoded protein: CASSRLTDWGNTIYF.

This clone was picked up one time. The V and J genes are TRBV7-9 and TRBJ2-1, with TRBD1 matching over 8 bases. This CDR3 spans 16 amino acids. Per germline, CDR1 SEHNR and CDR2 FQNEAQ (reference sequence). The J segment lost 4 bases and the V segment lost 5 bases, leaving 10 bases of the junction unmatched. CDR3 amino acids: CASSRPTGVDYNEQFF. CDR3 nucleotides: TGTGCCAGCAGCCGACCGACAGGGGTGGATTACAATGAGCAGTTCTTC.

This chain links TRBV5-1 with TRBJ1-6; D remains unclear. The CDR3 is 16 residues long. The V end was cut by 4 bases, the J end by 7 bases, with 18 bases between. CDR1 SGHRS and CDR2 YFSETQ come from the germline V gene. The CDR3 here is CASSPAPGDQNSPLHF. DNA for the CDR3: TGCGCCAGCAGCCCCGCGCCCGGGGATCAAAATTCACCCCTCCACTTT.

The CDR3 loop reads CASSPGQGTMNTEAFF. DNA for the CDR3: TGTGCCAGCTCACCGGGACAGGGAACAATGAACACTGAAGCTTTCTTT. The chain has TRBV18 and TRBJ1-1; 9 bases match TRBD1. The CDR3 is 16 amino acids. Germline lookup yields CDR1 KGHSH and CDR2 LQKENI. V lost 3 bases, J lost 0 bases, and 5 bases stayed unmatched.

The V and J genes are TRBV4-2 and TRBJ1-5; TRBD1 might be the D (6 bases). CDR1 and CDR2 from the germline V gene are LGHNA and YNFKEQ. The germline V and J ends were trimmed by 0 bases and 4 bases, with 13 bases remaining between them. The CDR3 has 16 residues. CDR3 in DNA: TGTGCCAGCAGCCAAGAAGGGTGGCAGGGGAATCAGCCCCAGCATTTT. Translated: CASSQEGWQGNQPQHF.

V is TRBV2 and J is TRBJ2-6; D might be TRBD1 (6 bases). Germline values: CDR1 SNHLY, CDR2 FYNNEI. Trimming pared 2 bases from V and 4 bases from J, leaving 18 bases between. The CDR3 is 18 amino acids. DNA for the CDR3: TGTGCCAGCAGTGAAACCGGGACAAGGGGATCCGGGGCCAACGTCCTGACTTTC. This translates into CASSETGTRGSGANVLTF. Full variable domain (remainder filled in from reference TRBV2 and TRBJ2-6): EPEVTQTPSHQVTQMGQEVILRCVPISNHLYFYWYRQILGQKVEFLVSFYNNEISEKSEIFDDQFSVERPDGSNFTLKIRSTKLEDSAMYFCASSETGTRGSGANVLTFGAGSRLTVL.

CDR3 coding DNA: TGTGCCAGCAGCTTTTGGGGCTCCGAGCAGTACTTC. This encodes CASSFWGSEQYF. The chain links TRBV5-4 to TRBJ2-7, with a weak D call TRBD1 (5 bases). The V gene's germline CDR1 is SGHNT and CDR2 YYREEE (reference sequence). This CDR3 has 12 amino acids. Trimming shortened V by 2 bases and J by 6 bases, and 9 bases separated the two germline ends.

The count of this clone is one. The J gene is TRBJ2-3, the V gene TRBV5-1; D possibly corresponds to TRBD1 (6 bases). The CDR3 consists of 14 residues. V lost 4 bases, J lost 2 bases, and 11 bases lay in between. Germline-derived CDR1 and CDR2 are SGHRS and YFSETQ. The CDR3 here is CASSAGQLTDTQYF. The CDR3 DNA sequence: TGCGCCAGCAGCGCAGGACAGCTCACAGATACGCAGTATTTT. Complete variable domain (other parts from reference TRBV5-1 and TRBJ2-3): KAGVTQTPRYLIKTRGQQVTLSCSPISGHRSVSWYQQTPGQGLQFLFEYFSETQRNKGNFPGRFSGRQFSNSRSEMNVSTLELGDSALYLCASSAGQLTDTQYFGPGTRLTVL.

The chain links TRBV6-2 or TRBV6-3 to TRBJ1-5, with D maybe TRBD1 (6 bases). In germline, CDR1 is MNHEY, CDR2 SVGEGT. Between the trimmed V and J ends, which lost 2 bases and 0 bases, there was a span of 11 bases. The CDR3 is 16 residues long. This CDR3 reads CASSYGDTDSNQPQHF. CDR3 DNA sequence: TGTGCCAGCAGTTACGGGGACACGGATAGCAATCAGCCCCAGCATTTT.

This chain links TRBV7-8 with TRBJ2-5, with no clear D. Per the germline V gene, CDR1 is SGHVS and CDR2 is FQNEAQ. CDR3 length: 15 residues. V shed 1 base and J shed 1 base, with 10 bases lying between them. CDR3 sequence (DNA): TGTGCCAGCAGCTTAGGTGGGCTCAGCCAAGAGACCCAGTACTTC. Translated, it gives CASSLGGLSQETQYF.

The rearrangement links TRBV7-2 to TRBJ1-4; tentative D call: TRBD1 (6 bases). This CDR3 contains 16 residues. The V end was cut by 1 base, the J end by 8 bases, with 17 bases between. The germline CDR1 and CDR2 sequences are SGHTA and FQGNSA. CDR3 coding DNA: TGTGCCAGCAGCTTAGAGGGGGGGCAGGGGATAGAAAAACTGTTTTTT. It encodes CASSLEGGQGIEKLFF.

The chain has TRBV5-6 and TRBJ1-1; no reliable D call. Germline V lookup: CDR1 SGHDT, CDR2 YYEEEE. The CDR3 has 13 residues. V lost 2 bases and J 1 base, leaving 6 bases between the germline ends. The CDR3 is CASSFFRNTEAFF. CDR3 nucleotide sequence: TGTGCCAGCAGCTTCTTTCGGAACACTGAAGCTTTCTTT.

V gene TRBV7-3 combines with J gene TRBJ1-2; 10 bases match TRBD1. The CDR3 consists of 14 residues. CDR1 and CDR2 from the germline V gene are SGHTA and FQGTGA. Trimming took 2 bases from V and 4 from J; bases not matched to a gene: 1. CDR3 nucleotide sequence: TGTGCCAGCAGCTTAGGGACAGGGGTCTATGGCTACACCTTC. This gives the protein CASSLGTGVYGYTF. Full variable domain (rest looked up from reference TRBV7-3 and TRBJ1-2): GAGVSQTPSNKVTEKGKYVELRCDPISGHTALYWYRQSLGQGPEFLIYFQGTGAADDSGLPNDRFFAVRPEGSVSTLKIQRTERGDSAVYLCASSLGTGVYGYTFGSGTRLTVV.

This rearrangement joins TRBV10-1 to TRBJ2-4; 10 positions match TRBD1. After removal of 5 bases from V and 4 bases from J, the junction contained 8 bases not matched to a gene. CDR3 length equals 16 residues. CDR1 and CDR2 from the germline V gene are WNHNN and SYGVQD (reference sequence). The CDR3 here is CASSMTGGPIKNIQYF. The CDR3 nucleotides read TGCGCCAGCAGTATGACAGGGGGCCCGATAAAAAACATTCAGTACTTC.

J is TRBJ1-1 and V is TRBV25-1; D is perhaps TRBD1 (6 bases). Between the trimmed V and J ends, which lost 3 bases and 7 bases, there was a span of 18 bases. The germline V gene has CDR1 MGHDK and CDR2 SYGVNS. The length of the CDR3 is 15 residues. CDR3 nucleotides: TGTGCCAGCAGTGAGAGTAAGGGGAGGGGGGGTGAAGCTTTCTTT. This gives the protein CASSESKGRGGEAFF.

The V and J genes are TRBV5-4 and TRBJ1-1, with 9 bases that match TRBD1. The germline V gene encodes CDR1 SGHNT and CDR2 YYREEE (reference sequence). The CDR3 runs 15 residues. With 4 bases clipped from V and 5 bases from J, the junction kept 9 bases outside the gene matches. The CDR3 DNA sequence: TGTGCCAGCAGCGAACCGGGACAGGGAAATACTGAAGCTTTCTTT. As protein: CASSEPGQGNTEAFF.

The genes are TRBV7-8 and TRBJ2-7; 8 bases map to TRBD1. This CDR3 has 14 residues. Losses at the gene ends were 5 bases for V and 5 bases for J; bases not matched to a gene: 8. Germline V gene sequence: CDR1 SGHVS, CDR2 FQNEAQ. CDR3 bases: TGTGCCAGCAGCCCTAGGACAGGGTTCGACGAGCAGTACTTC. Encoded protein: CASSPRTGFDEQYF.